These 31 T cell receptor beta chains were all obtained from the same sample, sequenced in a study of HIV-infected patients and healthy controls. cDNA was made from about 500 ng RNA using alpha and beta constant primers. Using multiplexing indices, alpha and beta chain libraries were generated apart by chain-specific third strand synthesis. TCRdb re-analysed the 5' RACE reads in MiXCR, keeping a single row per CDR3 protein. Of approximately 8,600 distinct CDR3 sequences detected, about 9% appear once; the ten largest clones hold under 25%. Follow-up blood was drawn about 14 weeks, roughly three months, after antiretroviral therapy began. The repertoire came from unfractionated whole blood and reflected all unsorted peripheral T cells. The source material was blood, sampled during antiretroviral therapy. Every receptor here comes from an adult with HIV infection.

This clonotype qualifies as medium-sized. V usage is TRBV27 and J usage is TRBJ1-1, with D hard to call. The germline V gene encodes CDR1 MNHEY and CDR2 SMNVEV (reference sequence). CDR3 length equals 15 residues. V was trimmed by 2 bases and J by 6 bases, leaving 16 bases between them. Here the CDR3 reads CASSLSRTDRSEAFF. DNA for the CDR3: TGTGCCAGCAGTTTAAGTCGTACAGACCGATCTGAAGCTTTCTTT.

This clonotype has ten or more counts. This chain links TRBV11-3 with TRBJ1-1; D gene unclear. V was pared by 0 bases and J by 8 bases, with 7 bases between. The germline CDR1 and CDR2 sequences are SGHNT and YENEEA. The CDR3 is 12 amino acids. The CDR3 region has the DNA TGTGCCAGCAGCTTAGATTTAGCCGAAGCTTTCTTT. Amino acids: CASSLDLAEAFF.

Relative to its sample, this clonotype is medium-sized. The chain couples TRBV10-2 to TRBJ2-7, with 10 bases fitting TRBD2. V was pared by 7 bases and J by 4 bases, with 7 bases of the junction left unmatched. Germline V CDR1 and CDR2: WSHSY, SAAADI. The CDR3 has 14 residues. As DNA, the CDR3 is TGCGCCAGCAAGGAGGCTAGCGGGAGATACGAGCAGTACGTC. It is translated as CASKEASGRYEQYV.

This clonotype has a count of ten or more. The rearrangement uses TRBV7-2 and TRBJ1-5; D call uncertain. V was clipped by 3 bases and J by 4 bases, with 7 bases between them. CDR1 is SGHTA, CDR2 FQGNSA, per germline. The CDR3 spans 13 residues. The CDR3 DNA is TGTGCCAGCAGCTTGGCAGAGAATCAGCCCCAGCATTTT. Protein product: CASSLAENQPQHF. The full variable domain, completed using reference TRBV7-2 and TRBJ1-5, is GAGVSQSPSNKVTEKGKDVELRCDPISGHTALYWYRQSLGQGLEFLIYFQGNSAPDKSGLPSDRFSAERTGGSVSTLTIQRTQQEDSAVYLCASSLAENQPQHFGDGTRLSIL.

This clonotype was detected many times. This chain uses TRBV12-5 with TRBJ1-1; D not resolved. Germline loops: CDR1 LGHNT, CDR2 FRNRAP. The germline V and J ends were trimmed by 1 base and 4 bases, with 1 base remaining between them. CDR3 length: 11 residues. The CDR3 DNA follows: TGTGCTAGTGGTTTGGGCACTGAAGCTTTCTTT. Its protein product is CASGLGTEAFF.

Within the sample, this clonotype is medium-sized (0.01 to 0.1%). CDR3 sequence reads: CGGVPRSTGELFF. CDR3 coding DNA: TGCGGGGGGGTACCGCGAAGCACCGGGGAGCTGTTTTTT. The chain has TRBV29-1 and TRBJ2-2, with 7 nucleotides matching TRBD2. The CDR3 spans 13 residues. Germline CDR1 reads SQVTM; CDR2 reads ANQGSEA.

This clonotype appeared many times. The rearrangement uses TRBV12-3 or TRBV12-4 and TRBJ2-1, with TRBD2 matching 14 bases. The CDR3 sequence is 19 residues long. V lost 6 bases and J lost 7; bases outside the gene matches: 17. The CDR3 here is CASRGTGRGTSGSQNEQFF. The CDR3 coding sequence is TGTGCCAGCAGGGGGACAGGGCGCGGGACTAGCGGGAGCCAAAATGAGCAGTTCTTC.

CDR3 nucleotides: TGTGCCACCAGTGATTCCCGAGGACAGTCCGGGGAGCTGTTTTTT. It specifies CATSDSRGQSGELFF. V gene TRBV24-1 combines with J gene TRBJ2-2, with TRBD1 as a possible D gene (6 bases). The V gene lost 2 bases and the J gene lost 6 bases, with 12 bases spanning the gap. This CDR3 is 15 amino acids long. Germline-derived CDR1 and CDR2 are KGHDR and SFDVKD.

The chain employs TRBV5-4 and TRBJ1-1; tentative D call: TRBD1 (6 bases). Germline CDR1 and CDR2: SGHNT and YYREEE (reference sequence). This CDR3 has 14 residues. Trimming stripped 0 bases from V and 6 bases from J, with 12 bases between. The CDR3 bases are TGTGCCAGCAGCTTGGGGGGGCTATATGCTGAAGCTTTCTTT. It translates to CASSLGGLYAEAFF.

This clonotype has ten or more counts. CDR3: CASSGAETLLGKLFF. CDR3 DNA: TGTGCCAGCAGCGGAGCGGAGACCCTATTAGGAAAACTGTTTTTT. The chain joins TRBV6-1 to TRBJ1-4; D uncertain. V lost 6 bases and J 10 bases, leaving 21 bases between the germline ends. The CDR3 has 15 residues. The germline CDR1 and CDR2 sequences are MNHNS and SASEGT.

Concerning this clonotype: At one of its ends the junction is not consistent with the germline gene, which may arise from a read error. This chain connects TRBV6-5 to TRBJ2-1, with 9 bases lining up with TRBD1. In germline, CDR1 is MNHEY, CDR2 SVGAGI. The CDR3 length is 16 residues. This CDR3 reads CSSSYRMGQGGNEQFF. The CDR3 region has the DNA TGTTCCAGCAGTTACAGAATGGGACAGGGTGGTAATGAGCAGTTCTTC.

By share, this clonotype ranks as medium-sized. The CDR3 DNA sequence: TGTGCCAGCAGAAAGGGACAGGGTTTTGGGACTGAAGCTTTCTTT. Its protein is CASRKGQGFGTEAFF. The V gene is TRBV2, the J gene TRBJ1-1; 9 positions agree with TRBD1. There are 15 residues in the CDR3. CDR1 and CDR2 (germline): SNHLY, FYNNEI. Trimming took 6 bases from V and 5 from J; bases not matched to a gene: 10.

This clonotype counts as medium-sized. CDR3 nucleotides: TGTGCCAGCAGCCTGGGACTAATAGGATACAATGAGCAGTTCTTC. Protein: CASSLGLIGYNEQFF. The genes are TRBV7-9 and TRBJ2-1; 7 nucleotides match TRBD2. This CDR3 has 15 amino acids. Trimming removed 5 bases from V and 4 bases from J; junction bases left unmatched: 8. Germline V gene lookup returns CDR1 SEHNR and CDR2 FQNEAQ (reference sequence).

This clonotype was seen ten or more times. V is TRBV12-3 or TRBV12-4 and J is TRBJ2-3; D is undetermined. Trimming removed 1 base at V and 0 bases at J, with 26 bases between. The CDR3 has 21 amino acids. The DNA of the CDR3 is TGTGCCAGCAGTTTAGTTCGTCGGCGACTGAACCTCCGTCCCAGCACAGATACGCAGTATTTT. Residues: CASSLVRRRLNLRPSTDTQYF.

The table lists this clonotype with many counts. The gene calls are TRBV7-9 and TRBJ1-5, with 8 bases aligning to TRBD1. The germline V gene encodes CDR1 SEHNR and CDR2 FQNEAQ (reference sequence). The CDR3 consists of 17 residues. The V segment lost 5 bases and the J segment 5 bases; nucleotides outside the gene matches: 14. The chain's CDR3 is CASSPSDLGQAHQPQHF. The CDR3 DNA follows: TGTGCCAGCAGCCCTAGCGATTTGGGACAGGCCCATCAGCCCCAGCATTTT.

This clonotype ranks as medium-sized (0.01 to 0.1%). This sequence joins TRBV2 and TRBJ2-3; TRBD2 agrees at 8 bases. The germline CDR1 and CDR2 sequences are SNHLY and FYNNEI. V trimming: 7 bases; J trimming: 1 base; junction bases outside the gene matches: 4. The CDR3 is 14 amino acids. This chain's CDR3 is CASKGSGGTDTQYF. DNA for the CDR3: TGTGCCAGCAAAGGTAGCGGGGGCACAGATACGCAGTATTTT.

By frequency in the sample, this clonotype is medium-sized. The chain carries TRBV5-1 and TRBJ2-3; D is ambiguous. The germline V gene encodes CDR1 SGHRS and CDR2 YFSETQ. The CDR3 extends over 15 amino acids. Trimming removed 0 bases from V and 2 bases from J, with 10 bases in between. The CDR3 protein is CASSLGPPPTDTQYF. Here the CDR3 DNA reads TGCGCCAGCAGCTTGGGACCCCCCCCCACAGATACGCAGTATTTT.

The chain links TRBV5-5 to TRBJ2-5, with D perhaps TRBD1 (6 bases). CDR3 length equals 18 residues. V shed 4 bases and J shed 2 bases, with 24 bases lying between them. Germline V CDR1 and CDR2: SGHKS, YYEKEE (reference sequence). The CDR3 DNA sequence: TGTGCCAGCAGCCCCGGGACACGGCCCCGCGCTTTTCAAGAGACCCAGTACTTC. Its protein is CASSPGTRPRAFQETQYF.

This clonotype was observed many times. CDR3 bases: TGTGCCAGCAGCGTTTACAGGGAAGGAGACTACACCTTC. Amino acid sequence: CASSVYREGDYTF. The rearrangement uses TRBV7-9 and TRBJ1-2, with D possibly being TRBD1 (6 bases). CDR1 is SEHNR and CDR2 is FQNEAQ in the germline V gene (reference sequence). The germline V and J ends were trimmed by 5 bases and 10 bases, with 17 bases remaining between them. This CDR3 spans 13 amino acids.

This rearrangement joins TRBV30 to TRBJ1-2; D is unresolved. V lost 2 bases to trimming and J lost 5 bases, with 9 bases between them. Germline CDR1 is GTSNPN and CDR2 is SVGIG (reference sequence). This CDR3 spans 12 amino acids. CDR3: CAWSRPAYGYTF. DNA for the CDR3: TGTGCCTGGAGTCGTCCTGCTTATGGCTACACCTTC.

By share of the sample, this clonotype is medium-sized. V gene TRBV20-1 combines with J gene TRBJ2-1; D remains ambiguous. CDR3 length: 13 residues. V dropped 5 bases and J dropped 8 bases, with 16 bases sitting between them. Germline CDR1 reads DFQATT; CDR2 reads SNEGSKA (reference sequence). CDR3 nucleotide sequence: TGCAGTGCTGATTGGCCGCTAGGTCATGAGCAGTTCTTC. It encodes CSADWPLGHEQFF.

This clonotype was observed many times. The CDR3 spells CASSQPGQGDYGYTF. DNA for the CDR3: TGCGCCAGCAGCCAGCCGGGACAGGGAGACTATGGCTACACCTTC. The chain is built from TRBV4-1 and TRBJ1-2; 9 bases match TRBD1. CDR1 and CDR2 (germline): MGHRA, YSYEKL. V shed 3 bases, J shed 3 bases, and the junction held 5 bases outside the gene matches. This CDR3 is 15 amino acids long.

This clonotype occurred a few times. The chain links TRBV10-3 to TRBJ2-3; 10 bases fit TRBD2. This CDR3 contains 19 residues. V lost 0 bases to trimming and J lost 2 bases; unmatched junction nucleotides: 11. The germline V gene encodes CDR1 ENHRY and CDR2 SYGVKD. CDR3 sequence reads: CAISESVVSSGRNTDTQYF. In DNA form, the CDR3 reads TGTGCCATCAGTGAGTCGGTGGTCAGTAGCGGGAGGAACACAGATACGCAGTATTTT.

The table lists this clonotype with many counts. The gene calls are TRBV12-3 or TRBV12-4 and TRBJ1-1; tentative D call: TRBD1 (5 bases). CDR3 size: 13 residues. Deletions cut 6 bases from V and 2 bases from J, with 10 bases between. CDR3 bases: TGTGCCAGCAGAGGGGCAGGTAACACTGAAGCTTTCTTT. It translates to CASRGAGNTEAFF.

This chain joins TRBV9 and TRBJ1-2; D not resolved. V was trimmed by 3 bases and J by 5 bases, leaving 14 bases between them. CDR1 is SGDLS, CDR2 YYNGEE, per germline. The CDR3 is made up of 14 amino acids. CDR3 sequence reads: CASSAPEGLYGYTF. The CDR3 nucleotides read TGTGCCAGCAGCGCCCCAGAAGGGCTGTATGGCTACACCTTC.

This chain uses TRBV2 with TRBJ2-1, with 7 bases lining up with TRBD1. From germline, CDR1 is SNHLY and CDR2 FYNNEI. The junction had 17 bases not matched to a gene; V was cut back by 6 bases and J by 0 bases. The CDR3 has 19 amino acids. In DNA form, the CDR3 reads TGTGCCAGCAGCGAGGACAGGAAAAGCTCGAAAGGCTCCTACAATGAGCAGTTCTTC. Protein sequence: CASSEDRKSSKGSYNEQFF. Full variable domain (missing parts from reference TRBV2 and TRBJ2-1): EPEVTQTPSHQVTQMGQEVILRCVPISNHLYFYWYRQILGQKVEFLVSFYNNEISEKSEIFDDQFSVERPDGSNFTLKIRSTKLEDSAMYFCASSEDRKSSKGSYNEQFFGPGTRLTVL.

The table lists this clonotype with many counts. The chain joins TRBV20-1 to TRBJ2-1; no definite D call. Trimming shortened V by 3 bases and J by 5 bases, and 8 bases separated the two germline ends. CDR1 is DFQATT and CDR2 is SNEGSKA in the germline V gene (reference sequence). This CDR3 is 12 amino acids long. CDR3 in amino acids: CSASRRDNEQFF. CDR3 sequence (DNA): TGCAGTGCTAGCCGTAGGGACAATGAGCAGTTCTTC.

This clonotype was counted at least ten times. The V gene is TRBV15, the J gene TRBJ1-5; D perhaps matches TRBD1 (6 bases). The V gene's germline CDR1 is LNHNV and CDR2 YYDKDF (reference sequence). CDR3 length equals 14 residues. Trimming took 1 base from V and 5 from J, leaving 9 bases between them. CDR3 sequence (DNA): TGTGCCACCAGCAGAGGACAGGTGGATCAGCCCCAGCATTTT. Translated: CATSRGQVDQPQHF. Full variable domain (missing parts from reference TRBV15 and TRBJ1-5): DAMVIQNPRYQVTQFGKPVTLSCSQTLNHNVMYWYQQKSSQAPKLLFHYYDKDFNNEADTPDNFQSRRPNTSFCFLDIRSPGLGDTAMYLCATSRGQVDQPQHFGDGTRLSIL.

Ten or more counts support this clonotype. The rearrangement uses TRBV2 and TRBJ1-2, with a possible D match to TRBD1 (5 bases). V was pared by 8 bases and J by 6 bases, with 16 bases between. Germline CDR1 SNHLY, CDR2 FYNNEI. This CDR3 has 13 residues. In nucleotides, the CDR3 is TGTGCCAGCGATGTGTGGGGCGCCGATGGCTACACCTTC. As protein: CASDVWGADGYTF.

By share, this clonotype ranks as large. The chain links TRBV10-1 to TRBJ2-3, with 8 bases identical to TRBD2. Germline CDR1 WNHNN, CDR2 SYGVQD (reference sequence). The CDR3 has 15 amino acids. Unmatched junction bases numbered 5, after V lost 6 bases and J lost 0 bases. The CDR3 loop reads CASSLAGTSTDTQYF. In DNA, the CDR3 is TGCGCCAGCAGCTTAGCGGGAACTAGCACAGATACGCAGTATTTT.

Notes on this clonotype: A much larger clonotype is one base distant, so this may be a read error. The CDR3 is CASSPELDAAYNEQFF. The CDR3 nucleotides are TGCGCCAGCAGCCCGGAACTAGATGCGGCCTACAATGAGCAGTTCTTC. V gene TRBV5-1 combines with J gene TRBJ2-1; D is perhaps TRBD2 (5 bases). Trimming left V 4 bases short and J 2 bases short, with 16 bases between. The CDR3 spans 16 residues. The germline gives CDR1 SGHRS, CDR2 YFSETQ.